A single sample gave rise to the 30 T cell receptor beta chains below, sequenced in a study of early T cells in non-severe SARS-CoV-2 infection. TCRdb analysed the 5' RACE reads with MiXCR anew, one entry per CDR3 protein. The sample carries roughly 41,000 distinct CDR3 sequences, 5.8% recorded once. The specimen was whole blood. These receptors originate from an adult who was a healthcare worker with PCR-confirmed SARS-CoV-2 infection or an uninfected control (not recorded which).

This clonotype was seen repeatedly, ten times or more. The CDR3 coding sequence is TGTGCCAGCTCCCCAGACAGGGACGGGGACTATGGCTACACCTTC. Protein: CASSPDRDGDYGYTF. This chain links TRBV18 with TRBJ1-2, with 7 bases aligning to TRBD1. V lost 6 bases to trimming and J lost 3 bases; unmatched junction nucleotides: 10. The CDR3 length is 15 residues. CDR1 and CDR2 (germline): KGHSH, LQKENI.

In this sample, this clonotype turned up a few times. The J gene is TRBJ2-3, the V gene TRBV9; the D is unclear. Per the germline V gene, CDR1 is SGDLS and CDR2 is YYNGEE. The germline V and J ends were trimmed by 3 bases and 2 bases, with 7 bases remaining between them. The CDR3 loop spans 13 amino acids. Here the CDR3 reads CASSAFATDTQYF. CDR3 nucleotides: TGTGCCAGCAGCGCCTTTGCCACAGATACGCAGTATTTT. The full variable domain, with the rest looked up from reference TRBV9 and TRBJ2-3, is DSGVTQTPKHLITATGQRVTLRCSPRSGDLSVYWYQQSLDQGLQFLIQYYNGEERAKGNILERFSAQQFPDLHSELNLSSLELGDSALYFCASSAFATDTQYFGPGTRLTVL.

In its sample, this clonotype was seen many times. The gene calls are TRBV20-1 and TRBJ1-3; D not certain. The ends were cut back, 6 bases at V and 0 bases at J, with 12 bases in the middle. The CDR3 covers 14 residues. Per the germline V gene, CDR1 is DFQATT and CDR2 is SNEGSKA (reference sequence). DNA of the CDR3: TGCAGTGCAGGCGACCAGAGCTCTGGAAACACCATATATTTT. It codes for CSAGDQSSGNTIYF.

The genes are TRBV12-3 or TRBV12-4 and TRBJ2-1, with D possibly TRBD1 on 6 matching bases. The CDR3 consists of 16 residues. V shed 5 bases and J shed 6 bases, with 20 bases lying between them. CDR3 protein: CASSTRQDQSSNEQFF. The CDR3 DNA reads TGTGCCAGCAGTACCCGACAGGACCAATCTTCCAATGAGCAGTTCTTC.

This clonotype has ten or more counts. The chain combines TRBV5-1 with TRBJ2-3; D ambiguous. The CDR3 is made up of 14 amino acids. Germline-derived CDR1 and CDR2 are SGHRS and YFSETQ. Trimming took 0 bases from V and 0 from J, leaving 5 bases between them. In DNA form, the CDR3 reads TGCGCCAGCAGCTTGGAGGGCAGCACAGATACGCAGTATTTT. The encoded protein is CASSLEGSTDTQYF.

Many counts were recorded for this clonotype. The CDR3 DNA reads TGTGCCAGCAGCCAAAGTCCACAGTACACCGGGGAGCTGTTTTTT. Translation gives CASSQSPQYTGELFF. The V gene is TRBV11-2, the J gene TRBJ2-2; the D is unclear. The CDR3 sequence is 15 residues long. Germline V gene sequence: CDR1 SGHAT, CDR2 FQNNGV. Deletions cut 5 bases from V and 3 bases from J, with 13 bases between.

This clonotype was seen repeatedly, ten times or more. This chain links TRBV7-2 with TRBJ1-6, with 7 bases that match TRBD1. Per germline, CDR1 SGHTA and CDR2 FQGNSA. V shed 8 bases, J shed 9 bases, and the junction held 10 bases outside the gene matches. This CDR3 is built from 14 residues. The CDR3 is CASAGQVIGSPLHF. The CDR3 DNA is TGTGCCAGCGCCGGACAGGTGATTGGTTCACCCCTCCACTTT.

This clonotype was observed many times. The chain carries TRBV4-3 and TRBJ1-5; the D gene is possibly TRBD1 (6 bases). Germline lookup yields CDR1 LGHNA and CDR2 YSLEER. CDR3 size: 15 residues. V was shortened by 0 bases and J by 3 bases, with 9 bases between the two germline ends. The CDR3: CASSQEQGNNQPQHF. Here the CDR3 DNA reads TGCGCCAGCAGCCAAGAACAGGGCAACAATCAGCCCCAGCATTTT.

This clonotype has at least ten counts. The V and J genes are TRBV7-9 and TRBJ1-6, with D uncertain. Germline CDR1 SEHNR, CDR2 FQNEAQ (reference sequence). Trimming removed 1 base at V and 7 bases at J, with 11 bases between. The CDR3 runs to 15 residues. In nucleotides, the CDR3 is TGTGCCAGCAGCTTAGGAACTGGGGAAAATTCACCCCTCCACTTT. This codes for CASSLGTGENSPLHF.

This clonotype was counted many times. The CDR3 protein is CSAMPSRGQGRVNYGYTF. The CDR3, as DNA: TGCAGTGCTATGCCTTCCCGGGGACAGGGCCGCGTGAACTATGGCTACACCTTC. The rearrangement links TRBV20-1 to TRBJ1-2; 9 nucleotides agree with TRBD1. The CDR3 is 18 amino acids. The V gene end was trimmed by 4 bases and the J gene end by 2 bases; junction bases not matched to a gene: 17. Germline loops: CDR1 DFQATT, CDR2 SNEGSKA (reference sequence).

The chain has TRBV11-1 and TRBJ2-1; D gene unclear. Trimming removed 4 bases from V and 7 bases from J, with 20 bases in between. CDR3 size: 16 residues. The germline V gene has CDR1 SGHAT and CDR2 FQDESV (reference sequence). CDR3 DNA sequence: TGTGCCAGCAGCTCCCCTACGCTCAAGGGCCAAAATGAGCAGTTCTTC. This encodes CASSSPTLKGQNEQFF. Complete variable domain (other parts from reference TRBV11-1 and TRBJ2-1): EAEVAQSPRYKITEKSQAVAFWCDPISGHATLYWYRQILGQGPELLVQFQDESVVDDSQLPKDRFSAERLKGVDSTLKIQPAELGDSAMYLCASSSPTLKGQNEQFFGPGTRLTVL.

This clonotype was detected ten times or more. V gene TRBV6-4 combines with J gene TRBJ1-2; a weak D match, TRBD1 (6 bases). This CDR3 is built from 16 residues. V lost 0 bases to trimming and J lost 5 bases, with 16 bases between them. Germline-derived CDR1 and CDR2 are MRHNA and SNTAGT. The CDR3 nucleotides read TGTGCCAGCAGTGACTCGAGGGAAAGGACAGATTATGGCTACACCTTC. As protein: CASSDSRERTDYGYTF.

This clonotype was recorded at least ten times. A junction end diverges from the germline sequence, so it may reflect a read error. The chain joins TRBV20-1 to TRBJ1-2, with D possibly being TRBD1 (5 bases). The CDR3 runs to 13 residues. CDR1 is DFQATT and CDR2 is SNEGSKA in the germline V gene (reference sequence). The chain's CDR3 is CSARSGQGGPSNF. The CDR3 bases are TGCAGTGCCCGGAGTGGGCAGGGTGGCCCCTCCAACTTC.

On this clonotype: A read error may be the cause here, since a much bigger clone is one base away. CDR3 loop: CASSAGLSTDTQYF. CDR3 DNA: TGTGCCAGCAGTGCGGGACTCAGCACAGATACGCAGTATTTT. This chain joins TRBV3-1 and TRBJ2-3; possibly TRBD2 for D (6 bases). The CDR3 sequence is 14 residues long. V lost 6 bases to trimming and J lost 0 bases, with 10 bases between them. CDR1 is LGHDT, CDR2 YNNKEL, per germline (reference sequence).

Many counts were recorded for this clonotype. This rearrangement joins TRBV20-1 to TRBJ2-7; 12 bases match TRBD1. The germline CDR1 and CDR2 sequences are DFQATT and SNEGSKA (reference sequence). This CDR3 is 15 amino acids long. The trim removed 6 bases at V and 7 bases at J, leaving 13 bases unmatched. DNA for the CDR3: TGCAGTGCACGGCGGGCGGGACAGGGGGCGAGTGAGCAGTACTTC. Residues: CSARRAGQGASEQYF.

This clonotype was picked up many times. The rearrangement links TRBV23-1 to TRBJ2-1; TRBD1 might be the D (6 bases). TRBV23-1 is an ORF, and what it does is uncertain. This CDR3 has 15 residues. DNA of the CDR3: TGCGCATTTCCAAACAGGGCCCCCTTTTTGAATGAGCAGTTCTTC. Its translation is CAFPNRAPFLNEQFF.

Remarks on this clonotype: A read error may produce the germline difference seen at one junction end. The chain links TRBV29-1 to TRBJ1-1, with D possibly being TRBD1 (5 bases). This CDR3 has 15 residues. Germline V lookup: CDR1 SQVTM, CDR2 ANQGSEA. The CDR3 bases are TGCAGCGTTGAAGACGGAAGGGCCCAAGGGGACGAAGTTTTCTTT. As protein: CSVEDGRAQGDEVFF.

A word on this clonotype: This may come from a read error, since a much larger clone is one base off. The DNA of the CDR3 is TGTGCCAGCAGTAAGGGGACTGGGACCAACGTCCTGACTTTC. Protein product: CASSKGTGTNVLTF. The V and J genes are TRBV12-3 or TRBV12-4 and TRBJ2-6, with D perhaps matching TRBD2 (6 bases). The CDR3 contains 14 residues.

The V gene is TRBV5-1, the J gene TRBJ2-7; 7 nucleotides line up with TRBD1. V gave up 3 bases and J gave up 4 bases; unmatched junction bases: 7. The V gene's germline CDR1 is SGHRS and CDR2 YFSETQ. The CDR3 runs to 14 residues. The DNA for the CDR3 is TGCGCCAGCAGCTATCAGACAGGGACATACGAGCAGTACTTC. This codes for CASSYQTGTYEQYF.

This clonotype came up many times. The chain has TRBV12-3 or TRBV12-4 and TRBJ1-4; possible D gene TRBD1, 5 bases. The germline V and J ends were trimmed by 5 bases and 11 bases, with 15 bases remaining between them. CDR3 length: 13 residues. The CDR3 bases are TGTGCCAGCAGTCCGGGGGGGGATGTGAAACTGTTTTTT. It translates to CASSPGGDVKLFF.

This clonotype appeared many times. This CDR3 reads CASTPPGTAGEQYF. In DNA form, the CDR3 reads TGTGCCAGCACTCCGCCCGGGACAGCGGGGGAGCAGTACTTC. The chain joins TRBV6-5 to TRBJ2-7; D may match TRBD1 or TRBD2 (7 bases each). CDR1 is MNHEY, CDR2 SVGAGI, per germline. V lost 7 bases and J 7 bases, leaving 20 bases between the germline ends. The CDR3 extends over 14 amino acids.

Many counts were recorded for this clonotype. This sequence joins TRBV15 and TRBJ1-1; no reliable D call. V was cut by 0 bases and J by 8 bases, with 10 bases left in between. CDR3 length: 13 amino acids. In germline, CDR1 is LNHNV, CDR2 YYDKDF (reference sequence). Written as DNA, the CDR3 is TGTGCCACCAGCAGAGATAGAGGTTGGGAAGCTTTCTTT. It codes for CATSRDRGWEAFF.

In this sample, this clonotype turned up many times. The V and J genes are TRBV11-2 and TRBJ2-5; 7 nucleotides match TRBD2. V lost 2 bases to trimming and J lost 2 bases; unmatched junction nucleotides: 5. CDR1 is SGHAT, CDR2 FQNNGV, per germline. This CDR3 contains 15 residues. In DNA, the CDR3 is TGTGCCAGCAGCTTATCTCGAGCGGGGCAAGAGACCCAGTACTTC. Its protein is CASSLSRAGQETQYF.

This clonotype was seen ten or more times. V and J are TRBV9 and TRBJ2-7; perhaps TRBD1 as D (5 bases). V lost 3 bases and J lost 6, with 13 bases in between. Looked up from germline, CDR1 is SGDLS and CDR2 is YYNGEE. The CDR3 is 13 residues long. In DNA form, the CDR3 reads TGTGCCAGCAGCGCGTACCAGGGATCCGAGCAGTACTTC. This codes for CASSAYQGSEQYF.

This clonotype was recorded many times. The chain is built from TRBV7-9 and TRBJ1-4; D gene uncertain. The CDR3 has 15 amino acids. Germline CDR1 SEHNR, CDR2 FQNEAQ (reference sequence). Between the trimmed V and J ends, which lost 5 bases and 5 bases, there was a span of 15 bases. The CDR3 DNA reads as TGTGCCAGCAGCCCCTATTCAGCCCAGAATGAAAAACTGTTTTTT. Translating it yields CASSPYSAQNEKLFF.

This clonotype was found many times. This chain links TRBV7-9 with TRBJ2-5, with 7 bases fitting TRBD2. The germline CDR1 and CDR2 sequences are SEHNR and FQNEAQ (reference sequence). V shed 5 bases, J shed 7 bases, and the junction held 13 bases outside the gene matches. This CDR3 is 15 amino acids long. CDR3 coding DNA: TGTGCCAGCAGCCCCACATCCGGGACTACGGGGACCCAGTACTTC. Encoded protein: CASSPTSGTTGTQYF.

The table lists this clonotype with many counts. The junction shows a germline mismatch at one end, possibly a read error. This sequence joins TRBV18 and TRBJ2-6, with a tentative D call TRBD1 (5 bases). The germline V gene has CDR1 KGHSH and CDR2 LQKENI. The CDR3 loop spans 13 amino acids. CDR3 in amino acids: CASSDSGANALTF. For the CDR3, the DNA is TGTGCCAGCTCAGACTCTGGGGCCAACGCCCTGACTTTC.

The V and J genes are TRBV3-1 and TRBJ1-1; D call uncertain. The CDR3 sequence is 11 residues long. The ends were cut back, 8 bases at V and 3 bases at J, with 7 bases in the middle. CDR1 LGHDT and CDR2 YNNKEL come from the germline V gene (reference sequence). The CDR3 sequence is CASAVDTEAFF. Here the CDR3 DNA reads TGTGCCAGCGCAGTAGACACTGAAGCTTTCTTT.

The chain recombines TRBV5-5 with TRBJ2-1, with TRBD2 matching over 16 bases. Germline V gives CDR1 SGHKS, CDR2 YYEKEE (reference sequence). The CDR3 loop spans 21 amino acids. The V gene end was trimmed by 3 bases and the J gene end by 3 bases; junction bases not matched to a gene: 15. CDR3 bases: TGTGCCAGCAGCTCAATTATGGCTCCGGGACTAGCGGGAGGGCGCTACAATGAGCAGTTCTTC. Translated: CASSSIMAPGLAGGRYNEQFF.

V is TRBV10-2 and J is TRBJ2-1; tentatively, D is TRBD1 or TRBD2 (6 bases each). The CDR3 is made up of 17 amino acids. The ends were cut back, 4 bases at V and 0 bases at J, with 16 bases in the middle. CDR1 is WSHSY, CDR2 SAAADI, per germline. CDR3 sequence: CASSANSGASSYNEQFF. The CDR3 DNA reads TGCGCCAGCAGTGCGAACTCGGGGGCCAGCTCCTACAATGAGCAGTTCTTC.